The rows below give T cell receptor beta chains drawn from one sample of a study of beta chain features in type 1 diabetes. Libraries were prepared by immunoSEQ multiplex PCR; TCRdb keeps only in-frame clonotypes and omits some of them. The sample has approximately 150,000 clones; about an eighth are singletons. The sequencing sample was made of central memory CD4+ T cells from blood. These receptors were obtained from a man aged 18 to 29 with type 1 diabetes. The CDR3 runs from the conserved cysteine through the conserved F or W. Each record gives: clone size, V gene, CDR3 length, J gene, CDR3 protein. Expanded clones get a size class; other rows say once, few or many, or leave the size out.

many	TRBV10-3	14	TRBJ2-3	CAINWGSGTDTQYF
-	TRBV5-4	15	TRBJ2-2	CASSRWSGVTGELFF
many	TRBV2	13	TRBJ2-6	CASHSSGANVLTF
-	TRBV2	18	TRBJ2-6	CASSEEGARTAGANVLTF
-	TRBV6-5	14	TRBJ2-5	CASSYSGLQRTQYF
many	TRBV6-1	15	TRBJ2-7	CASSEWGQDPYEQYF
-	TRBV6-5	14	TRBJ1-1	CASRYRGRNTEAFF
few	TRBV5-4	16	TRBJ1-1	CASSPSPDTSNTEAFF
-	TRBV6-5	12	TRBJ1-2	CASRTSGFGYTF
-	TRBV7-6	14	TRBJ1-2	CASSSAGEVYGYTF
-	TRBV13	18	TRBJ2-2	CASSLGVGLAGVTGELFF
-	TRBV9	15	TRBJ1-2	CASSATGTGGTSYTF
-	TRBV30	12	TRBJ2-3	CAWSVLPDTQYF
-	TRBV2	14	TRBJ1-2	CASSAQGASYGYTF
-	TRBV7-8	15	TRBJ1-2	CASSLTRDSLHGYTF
few	TRBV9	15	TRBJ2-7	CASSVGSGGTYEQYF
few	TRBV28	15	TRBJ2-3	CASSSPGTRDDTQYF
-	TRBV6-1	15	TRBJ2-5	CASSRGSVYQETQYF
many	TRBV29-1	12	TRBJ1-1	CSVEIRGTEAFF
-	TRBV14	14	TRBJ1-1	CASRLGSAYTEAFF
few	TRBV2	13	TRBJ2-2	CASNPGYTGELFF
-	TRBV5-1	15	TRBJ2-3	CARPQGVDSTDTQYF
many	TRBV18	13	TRBJ1-2	CASSPGPAGGYTF
few	TRBV10-3	13	TRBJ1-6	CAIQSSYNSPLHF
-	TRBV6-5	13	TRBJ1-5	CASSPVGDQPQHF
-	TRBV4-1	15	TRBJ2-5	CASSQGERGQETQYF
few	TRBV12-2	16	TRBJ1-3	CASRLPWTASGNTIYF
few	TRBV5-1	15	TRBJ2-7	CASSFPEDGSYEQYF
-	TRBV7-2	15	TRBJ2-7	CASSLGLAGAYEQYF
many	TRBV6-5	15	TRBJ1-6	CASSSRDRGNSPLHF
many	TRBV5-1	14	TRBJ2-7	CASSRSGQSDEQYF
-	TRBV19	13	TRBJ1-5	CATQDSLNQPQHF
-	TRBV7-9	11	TRBJ2-7	CASSSTYEQYF
-	TRBV29-1	14	TRBJ2-2	CSVERTGNTGELFF
few	TRBV7-6	12	TRBJ2-7	CASSRTGNEQYF
-	TRBV6-1	13	TRBJ1-1	CASGLLGGTEAFF
-	TRBV14	12	TRBJ1-5	CASSQPRGPQHF
few	TRBV7-7	16	TRBJ2-1	CASSSQAGGAYNEQFF
-	TRBV7-9	14	TRBJ1-6	CASSQLGDGSPLHF
-	TRBV5-1	15	TRBJ2-5	CASSTGTIHPETQYF
-	TRBV18	13	TRBJ1-6	CASSPNGNSPLHF
-	TRBV27	12	TRBJ2-7	CASSVGQGEQYF
few	TRBV27	16	TRBJ1-1	CASSTLQTGRGTEAFF
many	TRBV7-2	13	TRBJ1-6	CASTRTAGSPLHF
few	TRBV2	13	TRBJ2-5	CASSGETRETQYF
few	TRBV5-1	13	TRBJ1-2	CASSLTGDPDYTF
few	TRBV18	17	TRBJ2-7	CASSPLTTVPSSYEQYF
-	TRBV7-2	14	TRBJ2-7	CASSLSGTSGEQYF
-	TRBV7-9	16	TRBJ2-3	CASSLLRGGPTDTQYF
-	TRBV29-1	12	TRBJ2-2	CSVTGFTGELFF
-	TRBV11-3	14	TRBJ2-5	CASSLGDTGETQYF